In this sample, the clone carrying this TCR beta chain turned up many times. The sample comes from a study of spatial heterogeneity in lung cancer. Trimming shortened V by 0 bases and J by 1 base, and 12 bases separated the two germline ends. The germline CDR1 and CDR2 sequences are MNHEY and SVGAGI. CDR3 length: 16 amino acids. TCRdb itself ran the 5' RACE reads through MiXCR, one entry per CDR3 protein. The repertoire has about 14,000 distinct CDR3 sequences, over 9% of them found once; the top ten carry 25% to 30%. Described time point: sample taken at primary tumor resection. Whole RNA, isolated from tumor, nontumor lung or frozen PBMC, was sequenced without prior sorting. The donor population consisted of 72 patients with untreated, early-stage non-small cell lung cancer.

The V call is TRBV6-5, the J call TRBJ1-1, with a weak D call TRBD1 (6 bases). This clonotype was sampled from a male donor with early-stage non-small cell lung cancer. The sample in question was PBMCs, obtained at surgery. The CDR3, as DNA: TGTGCCAGCAGTTACTCCACGGGACAAAAGAACACTGAAGCTTTCTTT. Translated, it gives CASSYSTGQKNTEAFF.